This is a list of T cell receptor beta chains from one sample in a study of STAT5B mutations in CD4+ large granular lymphocyte leukemia. Data came from immunoSEQ multiplex PCR; TCRdb stores just in-frame clones and leaves some out. The data show roughly 48,000 clones, 55% to 75% seen once. Sequencing was carried out using CD4+ T cells from blood buffy coats. These receptors all stem from a human donor in good health. Both conserved end residues are part of each CDR3. A D gene is named only where the DNA matches it firmly. Part of the rows lack a size; the others show once, few, many or a class for expanded clones.

clone_size j_call v_call d_call cdr3_aa cdr3_nt
NA TRBJ1-5 TRBV19 NA CASSSQHNQPQHF TGTGCCAGTTCCTCGCAGCACAATCAGCCCCAGCATTTT
NA TRBJ2-1 TRBV18 TRBD1 CASSDLQGTYNEQFF TGTGCCAGCTCAGACTTACAGGGGACCTACAATGAGCAGTTCTTC
NA TRBJ1-5 TRBV5-1 NA CASSPGQSNQPQHF TGCGCCAGCAGCCCCGGACAGTCTAATCAGCCCCAGCATTTT
NA TRBJ2-1 TRBV5-1 NA CASSLGTDNNEQFF TGCGCCAGCAGCTTAGGGACGGACAACAATGAGCAGTTCTTC
few TRBJ1-1 TRBV28 NA CASSSTGALNTEAFF TGTGCCAGCAGTTCCACGGGAGCTTTGAACACTGAAGCTTTCTTT
NA TRBJ1-3 TRBV29-1 NA CGCGRSGNTIYF TGCGGGTGTGGGAGATCTGGAAACACCATATATTTT
NA TRBJ1-5 TRBV6-5 NA CASSKGGSSNQPQHF TGTGCCAGCAGCAAGGGGGGAAGTAGCAATCAGCCCCAGCATTTT
NA TRBJ2-5 TRBV29-1 TRBD2 CSVTSGGETQYF TGCAGCGTTACTAGCGGGGGGGAGACCCAGTACTTC
once TRBJ2-2 TRBV11-3 NA CASSLVRDGNTGELFF TGTGCCAGCAGCTTAGTTCGGGACGGGAACACCGGGGAGCTGTTTTTT
NA TRBJ1-1 TRBV6-5 NA CASSYQGPNTEAFF TGTGCCAGCAGTTACCAGGGCCCGAACACTGAAGCTTTCTTT
NA TRBJ1-5 TRBV30 NA CAWSVPGEAGNQPQHF TGTGCCTGGAGTGTACCGGGGGAAGCAGGCAATCAGCCCCAGCATTTT
NA TRBJ2-3 TRBV5-1 NA CASSLAGSFNTQYF TGCGCCAGCAGCTTGGCGGGGTCATTTAATACGCAGTATTTT
NA TRBJ2-3 TRBV9 TRBD2 CASSALAGTDTQYF TGTGCCAGCAGCGCACTAGCGGGAACAGATACGCAGTATTTT
NA TRBJ2-2 TRBV30 NA CAWSSGEYTGELFF TGTGCCTGGTCTTCAGGGGAATACACCGGGGAGCTGTTTTTT
NA TRBJ1-2 TRBV28 NA CASMDSGLYGYTF TGTGCCAGCATGGACAGCGGACTTTATGGCTACACCTTC
NA TRBJ2-5 TRBV5-6 TRBD1 CASSLGTAQETQYF TGTGCCAGCAGCTTAGGGACAGCCCAAGAGACCCAGTACTTC